These 30 T cell receptor beta chains share one sample of origin, sequenced in a study of shared clonotypes between healthy human individuals. Profiling relied on immunoSEQ multiplex PCR, and the TCRdb table lists in-frame clones only, not all of them. This sample has 550,000 to 800,000 clones; about 90% occur once, and the top ten carry 34%. Sequenced input: memory CD8+ T cells from PBMCs. Indicated subset: CD45RO+ cells pooled with CCR7-negative TemRA cells. These receptors originate from a young man in good health. Some clones in this sample may be carry-over from other donors' samples.

This clone was detected only a few times. The rearrangement uses TRBV7-3 and TRBJ1-2; a possible D gene is TRBD1 (6 bases). The ends were cut back, 4 bases at V and 8 bases at J, with 20 bases in the middle. This CDR3 has 15 residues. Germline V lookup: CDR1 SGHTA, CDR2 FQGTGA. The CDR3 nucleotides read TGTGCCAGCAGCTCAAACGGACAGCTTGATCGAGGCTACACCTTC. Its translation: CASSSNGQLDRGYTF.

This sequence joins TRBV30 and TRBJ2-1; possible D gene TRBD1, 5 bases. This CDR3 region has 14 residues. From germline, CDR1 is GTSNPN and CDR2 SVGIG (reference sequence). V was trimmed by 1 base and J by 0 bases, leaving 7 bases between them. Here the CDR3 reads CAWSGQSSYNEQFF. For the CDR3, the DNA is TGTGCCTGGAGTGGACAGAGCTCCTACAATGAGCAGTTCTTC.

Of note for this clone: Other DNA sequences from this sample encode an identical CDR3 as well. The chain uses TRBV9 and TRBJ2-2; D is possibly TRBD1 (6 bases). The germline CDR1 and CDR2 sequences are SGDLS and YYNGEE. The CDR3 is 13 amino acids. Trimming removed 5 bases at V and 1 base at J, with 6 bases between. CDR3 in DNA: TGTGCCAGCAGAGGGGGGAACACCGGGGAGCTGTTTTTT. This translates into CASRGGNTGELFF.

This chain connects TRBV7-9 to TRBJ1-4; D is unresolved. CDR3 length: 12 amino acids. Trimming stripped 6 bases from V and 8 bases from J, with 10 bases between. Germline V lookup: CDR1 SEHNR, CDR2 FQNEAQ (reference sequence). The CDR3 loop reads CASRQMGEKLFF. The DNA for the CDR3 is TGTGCCAGCAGACAAATGGGGGAAAAACTGTTTTTT.

V is TRBV29-1 and J is TRBJ2-7, with D perhaps matching TRBD1 or TRBD2 (5 bases each). This CDR3 has 13 amino acids. The germline V gene encodes CDR1 SQVTM and CDR2 ANQGSEA. The V end lost 4 bases, the J end lost 3 bases, and 13 bases lay between the germline ends. In DNA, the CDR3 is TGCAGCGTTGTACGAGGGGACGGCTACGAGCAGTACTTC. It is translated as CSVVRGDGYEQYF.

This sequence joins TRBV7-3 and TRBJ2-1, with D perhaps matching TRBD2 (6 bases). The CDR3 spans 16 residues. CDR1 and CDR2 (germline): SGHTA, FQGTGA. Trimming cost V 5 bases and J 0 bases, with 14 bases left between them. The CDR3 DNA sequence: TGTGCCAGCAGCCTCAGTCACGGGAGCTCCTACAATGAGCAGTTCTTC. Its protein product is CASSLSHGSSYNEQFF.

This chain links TRBV6-4 with TRBJ2-3, with D possibly matching TRBD1 (5 bases). Germline CDR1 is MRHNA and CDR2 is SNTAGT. V was clipped by 2 bases and J by 7 bases, with 25 bases between them. This CDR3 comprises 18 residues. CDR3 amino acids: CASSDRERDSALVNTQYF. Here the CDR3 DNA reads TGTGCCAGCAGTGACCGTGAACGAGACAGCGCCCTCGTGAATACGCAGTATTTT.

Comments on this clone: The sample contains more than one DNA sequence encoding this CDR3. This chain joins TRBV27 and TRBJ1-1; D gene uncertain. The CDR3 covers 13 residues. Trimming pared 2 bases from V and 1 base from J, leaving 5 bases between. Germline assignment: CDR1 MNHEY and CDR2 SMNVEV (reference sequence). The CDR3 DNA sequence: TGTGCCAGCAGTTTAGTCTGGAACACTGAAGCTTTCTTT. Protein sequence: CASSLVWNTEAFF.

This clone has only a few counts. This CDR3 is CASSQSGTQNTEAFF. The CDR3 DNA sequence: TGTGCCAGCAGCCAATCCGGGACACAGAACACTGAAGCTTTCTTT. The chain employs TRBV5-4 and TRBJ1-1, with D tentatively TRBD1 (6 bases). The germline CDR1 and CDR2 sequences are SGHNT and YYREEE (reference sequence). This CDR3 region has 15 residues. Trimming shortened V by 4 bases and J by 1 base, and 14 bases separated the two germline ends. The entire variable domain, with the rest obtained from reference TRBV5-4 and TRBJ1-1, is as follows: ETGVTQSPTHLIKTRGQQVTLRCSSQSGHNTVSWYQQALGQGPQFIFQYYREEENGRGNFPPRFSGLQFPNYSSELNVNALELDDSALYLCASSQSGTQNTEAFFGQGTRLTVV.

The chain combines TRBV6-1 with TRBJ1-5, with D unclear. The CDR3 consists of 17 residues. Germline V gene data show CDR1 as MNHNS and CDR2 as SASEGT. V was cut by 3 bases and J by 0 bases, with 15 bases left in between. The CDR3 nucleotides are TGTGCCAGCAGTGAGCGGCTATCATCTTATAGCAATCAGCCCCAGCATTTT. It yields the protein CASSERLSSYSNQPQHF.

This clone has a count of ten or more. The identical CDR3 is also encoded by other nucleotide sequences in the sample. The chain recombines TRBV6-4 with TRBJ2-3; weak D call: TRBD2 (6 bases). CDR3 size: 15 residues. V was cut by 0 bases and J by 0 bases, with 7 bases left in between. Germline loops: CDR1 MRHNA, CDR2 SNTAGT. Written as DNA, the CDR3 is TGTGCCAGCAGTGACTCGGCGGGGAGCACAGATACGCAGTATTTT. Its protein is CASSDSAGSTDTQYF.

The chain uses TRBV5-4 and TRBJ2-7; D tentatively reads TRBD1 or TRBD2 (5 bases each). This CDR3 has 13 residues. CDR1 and CDR2 (germline): SGHNT, YYREEE (reference sequence). V was pared by 0 bases and J by 5 bases, with 9 bases between. The CDR3 nucleotides are TGTGCCAGCAGCTTGGGTCTGGGGGACGAGCAGTACTTC. Protein product: CASSLGLGDEQYF.

The chain joins TRBV6-1 to TRBJ2-2; 7 bases map to TRBD2. This CDR3 has 16 residues. Germline V lookup: CDR1 MNHNS, CDR2 SASEGT. The ends lost 4 bases at V and 2 bases at J; junction bases unmatched: 7. CDR3 DNA: TGTGCCAGCAGTGGACGGGAGGCCCTAAACACCGGGGAGCTGTTTTTT. Translated: CASSGREALNTGELFF.

The chain couples TRBV11-2 to TRBJ1-3; D is possibly TRBD1 (5 bases). CDR3 length: 14 residues. The germline V and J ends were trimmed by 6 bases and 8 bases, with 17 bases remaining between them. Germline V gene sequence: CDR1 SGHAT, CDR2 FQNNGV. In nucleotides, the CDR3 is TGTGCCAGCAGTTGGGCCGCCGGGGGGGACACCATATATTTT. As protein: CASSWAAGGDTIYF.

This rearrangement joins TRBV7-9 to TRBJ1-2; tentative D call: TRBD1 (6 bases). The CDR3 contains 16 residues. Germline CDR1 is SEHNR and CDR2 is FQNEAQ (reference sequence). Trimming cost V 4 bases and J 3 bases, with 18 bases left between them. CDR3 nucleotides: TGTGCCAGCAGCTCCCCAGCACAGGGATTGGACTATGGCTACACCTTC. Amino acid sequence: CASSSPAQGLDYGYTF.

The chain joins TRBV6-5 to TRBJ2-5; the match to TRBD1 covers 7 bases. The CDR3 has 14 residues. CDR1 MNHEY and CDR2 SVGAGI come from the germline V gene. Germline trimming cut 5 bases from V and 5 bases from J; bases unmatched to any gene: 8. The CDR3 here is CASSNTGDSETQYF. CDR3 coding DNA: TGTGCCAGCAGTAATACAGGGGATTCGGAGACCCAGTACTTC.

This clone was detected once. This chain joins TRBV11-3 and TRBJ1-5, with D possibly matching TRBD1 (6 bases). The CDR3 is 14 residues long. CDR1 is SGHNT, CDR2 YENEEA, per germline. V shed 6 bases and J shed 3 bases, with 12 bases lying between them. CDR3 in amino acids: CASRPGTSNQPQHF. The CDR3 DNA follows: TGTGCCAGCAGACCAGGGACATCCAATCAGCCCCAGCATTTT. Full variable domain (missing parts from reference TRBV11-3 and TRBJ1-5): EAGVVQSPRYKIIEKKQPVAFWCNPISGHNTLYWYLQNLGQGPELLIRYENEEAVDDSQLPKDRFSAERLKGVDSTLKIQPAELGDSAVYLCASRPGTSNQPQHFGDGTRLSIL.

This chain connects TRBV15 to TRBJ1-4, with TRBD1 matching 7 bases. The germline gives CDR1 LNHNV, CDR2 YYDKDF (reference sequence). The trim removed 2 bases at V and 4 bases at J, leaving 7 bases unmatched. CDR3 size: 16 residues. The CDR3 reads CATSRSDRAGNEKLFF. Here the CDR3 DNA reads TGTGCCACCAGCAGATCCGACAGGGCCGGTAATGAAAAACTGTTTTTT.

Regarding this clone: A read error is likely here: a far larger clone is one base away. Other DNA sequences of this sample code for an identical CDR3. The chain employs TRBV29-1 and TRBJ2-7; D possibly uses TRBD1 or TRBD2 (6 bases each). From germline, CDR1 is SQVTM and CDR2 ANQGSEA. The CDR3 covers 14 residues. V shed 6 bases and J shed 2 bases, with 17 bases lying between them. This chain's CDR3 is CSVVGGTRPYEQYF. The DNA for the CDR3 is TGCAGCGTCGTTGGAGGGACACGGCCCTACGAGCAGTACTTC.

The chain carries TRBV27 and TRBJ1-2; weak D call: TRBD1 (5 bases). The germline V gene encodes CDR1 MNHEY and CDR2 SMNVEV (reference sequence). The V end lost 3 bases, the J end lost 3 bases, and 11 bases lay between the germline ends. There are 14 residues in the CDR3. The CDR3 nucleotides read TGTGCCAGCAGTTTGTCCCGGGGCGACTATGGCTACACCTTC. It yields the protein CASSLSRGDYGYTF.

The J gene is TRBJ2-3, the V gene TRBV5-1, with TRBD2 as a possible D gene (6 bases). This CDR3 contains 17 residues. Trimming cost V 4 bases and J 2 bases, with 20 bases left between them. Germline V gives CDR1 SGHRS, CDR2 YFSETQ. The chain's CDR3 is CASSVSGLQPPTDTQYF. In nucleotides, the CDR3 is TGCGCCAGCAGCGTTTCCGGACTACAGCCCCCCACAGATACGCAGTATTTT. The complete variable domain, with remaining parts taken from reference TRBV5-1 and TRBJ2-3, reads KAGVTQTPRYLIKTRGQQVTLSCSPISGHRSVSWYQQTPGQGLQFLFEYFSETQRNKGNFPGRFSGRQFSNSRSEMNVSTLELGDSALYLCASSVSGLQPPTDTQYFGPGTRLTVL.

This clone was detected once. The chain employs TRBV6-5 and TRBJ1-2; 7 bases agree with TRBD1. Germline V gene sequence: CDR1 MNHEY, CDR2 SVGAGI. V was clipped by 0 bases and J by 3 bases; unmatched bases: 7. The CDR3 consists of 16 residues. CDR3 amino acids: CASSYSWGQLHYGYTF. Written as DNA, the CDR3 is TGTGCCAGCAGTTACTCCTGGGGACAGCTTCACTATGGCTACACCTTC.

This sequence joins TRBV4-1 and TRBJ1-5, with unresolved D. CDR1 MGHRA and CDR2 YSYEKL come from the germline V gene. Trimming shortened V by 0 bases and J by 0 bases, and 3 bases separated the two germline ends. This CDR3 is built from 14 residues. CDR3: CASSQEHSNQPQHF. In DNA, the CDR3 is TGCGCCAGCAGCCAAGAGCATAGCAATCAGCCCCAGCATTTT.

The chain recombines TRBV13 with TRBJ2-2; unclear D gene. Germline CDR1 and CDR2: PRHDT and FYEKMQ (reference sequence). V lost 4 bases and J 6 bases, leaving 9 bases between the germline ends. This CDR3 region has 13 residues. Here the CDR3 reads CASSSLYPGELFF. The CDR3 nucleotides read TGTGCCAGCAGCTCCCTTTATCCCGGGGAGCTGTTTTTT.

The V call is TRBV29-1, the J call TRBJ2-3; no definite D call. Trimming removed 6 bases from V and 7 bases from J, with 11 bases in between. The germline gives CDR1 SQVTM, CDR2 ANQGSEA. This CDR3 has 11 residues. The CDR3 loop is CSVPEIYTQYF. CDR3 DNA: TGCAGCGTCCCAGAAATTTATACGCAGTATTTT.

The V call is TRBV30, the J call TRBJ1-1, with D possibly being TRBD1 (5 bases). CDR1 and CDR2 (germline): GTSNPN, SVGIG (reference sequence). The CDR3 is made up of 16 amino acids. V lost 2 bases and J 4 bases, leaving 20 bases between the germline ends. CDR3 protein: CAWSIRDFRRGTEAFF. CDR3 DNA: TGTGCCTGGAGTATCCGGGACTTCCGACGGGGCACTGAAGCTTTCTTT.

V is TRBV2 and J is TRBJ2-7, with D tentatively TRBD2 (5 bases). In germline, CDR1 is SNHLY, CDR2 FYNNEI. The CDR3 sequence is 14 residues long. V dropped 8 bases and J dropped 2 bases, with 16 bases sitting between them. CDR3: CASGLLGPPYEQYF. The CDR3 DNA is TGTGCCAGCGGCCTACTAGGCCCCCCCTACGAGCAGTACTTC. The variable domain in full, completed from reference TRBV2 and TRBJ2-7, reads EPEVTQTPSHQVTQMGQEVILRCVPISNHLYFYWYRQILGQKVEFLVSFYNNEISEKSEIFDDQFSVERPDGSNFTLKIRSTKLEDSAMYFCASGLLGPPYEQYFGPGTRLTVT.

The chain employs TRBV4-1 and TRBJ1-3; D is unresolved. The CDR3 has 15 amino acids. Per germline, CDR1 MGHRA and CDR2 YSYEKL. With 1 base removed from V and 3 bases from J, the gap between germline ends came to 10 bases. The CDR3 loop reads CASSQVMGFGNTIYF. The CDR3 nucleotides read TGCGCCAGCAGCCAAGTGATGGGTTTTGGAAACACCATATATTTT.

The chain carries TRBV7-9 and TRBJ1-1; no clear D. The CDR3 sequence is 14 residues long. V was cut by 0 bases and J by 0 bases, with 5 bases left in between. Germline V gene sequence: CDR1 SEHNR, CDR2 FQNEAQ (reference sequence). CDR3 coding DNA: TGTGCCAGCAGCTTAGCAGCCATGAACACTGAAGCTTTCTTT. This translates into CASSLAAMNTEAFF. Combining the CDR3 with reference TRBV7-9 and TRBJ1-1 gives the whole variable domain DTGVSQNPRHKITKRGQNVTFRCDPISEHNRLYWYRQTLGQGPEFLTYFQNEAQLEKSRLLSDRFSAERPKGSFSTLEIQRTEQGDSAMYLCASSLAAMNTEAFFGQGTRLTVV.

Written as DNA, the CDR3 is TGTGCCAGCAGCTTAGGACAGGGGGGGCGTGAAGCTTTCTTT. It encodes CASSLGQGGREAFF. The chain uses TRBV7-2 and TRBJ1-1, with TRBD1 matching 9 bases. Germline CDR1 and CDR2: SGHTA and FQGNSA. After removal of 1 base from V and 7 bases from J, the junction contained 4 bases not matched to a gene. The CDR3 is 14 amino acids.